This TCR beta chain stems from a study of preoperative IRX-2 immunotherapy in early breast cancer. There are 14 residues in the CDR3. The germline V gene encodes CDR1 LNHDA and CDR2 SQIVND (reference sequence). The junction had 0 bases not matched to a gene; V was cut back by 1 base and J by 4 bases. Profiled with immunoSEQ multiplex PCR; TCRdb holds only in-frame clones, not every one. The sample contains over 30,000 clones, about 90% of which appear only once. Treatment indicated: preoperative locoregional IRX-2 cytokine immunotherapy. Preoperative locoregional IRX-2 cytokine immunotherapy was tested in the phase Ib source study.

The origin of this receptor is a human donor with breast cancer. The chain combines TRBV19 with TRBJ2-5; 10 nucleotides agree with TRBD1. Sequences were derived from tumor tissue, sampled after IRX-2 immunotherapy. The CDR3 here is CASSIGTGGETQYF. CDR3 bases: TGTGCCAGTAGTATAGGGACAGGGGGAGAGACCCAGTACTTC.